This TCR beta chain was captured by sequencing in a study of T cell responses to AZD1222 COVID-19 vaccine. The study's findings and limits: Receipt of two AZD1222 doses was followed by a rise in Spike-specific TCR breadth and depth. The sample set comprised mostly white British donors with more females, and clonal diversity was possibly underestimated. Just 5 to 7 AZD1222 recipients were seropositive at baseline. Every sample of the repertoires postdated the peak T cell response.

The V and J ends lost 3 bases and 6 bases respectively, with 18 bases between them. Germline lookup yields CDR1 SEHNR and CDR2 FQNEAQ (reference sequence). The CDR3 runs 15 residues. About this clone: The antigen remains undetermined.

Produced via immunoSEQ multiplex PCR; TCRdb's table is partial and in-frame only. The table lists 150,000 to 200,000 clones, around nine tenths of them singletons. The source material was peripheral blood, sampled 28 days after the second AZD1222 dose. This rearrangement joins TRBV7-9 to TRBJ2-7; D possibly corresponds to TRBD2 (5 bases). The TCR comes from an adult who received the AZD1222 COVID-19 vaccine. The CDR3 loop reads CASSLVSDGAGEQYF. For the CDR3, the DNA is TGTGCCAGCAGCTTGGTCTCAGATGGTGCGGGCGAGCAGTACTTC.